Included here is one T cell receptor beta chain sequence, with context. The sample comes from a study of sequential checkpoint blockade in melanoma. The wider study: Arm A got nivolumab then ipilimumab; arm B the reverse, 1:1. Maintenance nivolumab came after either treatment sequence.

This CDR3 spans 14 amino acids. Germline CDR1 reads LNHDA; CDR2 reads SQIVND (reference sequence). Trimming left V 7 bases short and J 3 bases short, with 15 bases between. Repertoires were generated with immunoSEQ multiplex PCR, while TCRdb's copy carries only in-frame clones and drops some. The sample records 15,000 to 20,000 clones, around 69% being singletons. Regarding treatment: randomized to nivolumab then ipilimumab (arm A) or the reverse (arm B). DNA-damaging chemotherapy had not been given to any patient beforehand. Live CD3+CD8+ CD19− CD56− cells were sorted from PBMCs. This TCR was sampled from a human donor with melanoma. The J gene is TRBJ1-1, the V gene TRBV19; D not resolved. The specimen was CD8+ T cells sorted from blood (inferred from file names), collected from a patient given nivolumab and ipilimumab in sequence. CDR3 nucleotides: TGTGCCAGTAATCTGGCGGGGTCTGACACTGAAGCTTTCTTT. Its translation is CASNLAGSDTEAFF.